The 23 T cell receptor beta chains reported below all come from one sample, sequenced in a study of blood T cell repertoires in COVID-19. The method was immunoSEQ multiplex PCR; TCRdb's version includes in-frame clones alone and lacks a portion of them. The data show some 110,000 clones, 80% to 85% seen once. The sequenced sample was peripheral blood. These receptors all stem from a man in his sixties or seventies with acute or convalescent COVID-19.

This clone has just a few counts. Germline is not matched at one junction end, which may reflect a read error. This chain connects TRBV7-7 to TRBJ2-3; 7 bases line up with TRBD2. The length of the CDR3 is 14 residues. Germline-derived CDR1 and CDR2 are SSHAT and FNYEAQ (reference sequence). The CDR3 DNA reads TGTGCTAGCAGCCAAGGGAGGGGAACAGATACGCAGTATTTT. The encoded protein is CASSQGRGTDTQYF.

In its sample, this clone was seen once. The chain employs TRBV5-1 and TRBJ2-1; 12 nucleotides match TRBD2. The V and J ends lost 2 bases and 9 bases, in that order; junction bases with no gene match: 9. CDR3 size: 16 residues. Germline CDR1 SGHRS, CDR2 YFSETQ. The CDR3 sequence: CASSFSSGGAVSEQFF. CDR3 sequence (DNA): TGCGCCAGCAGCTTCTCTAGCGGGGGGGCGGTAAGTGAGCAGTTCTTC.

As to this clone: A read error may produce the germline difference seen at one junction end. V is TRBV5-1 and J is TRBJ1-5, with a tentative D call TRBD1 (6 bases). The CDR3 has 14 amino acids. CDR1 is SGHRS and CDR2 is YFSETQ in the germline V gene. The CDR3 DNA reads as TGCGCCCGCAGCTTGATAGGGGGGGGGCAGCCCCAGCATTTT. Translated: CARSLIGGGQPQHF.

J is TRBJ1-1 and V is TRBV14; D might be TRBD1 (5 bases). This CDR3 has 12 residues. V gave up 1 base and J gave up 9 bases, with 9 bases separating them. The germline gives CDR1 SGHDN, CDR2 FVKESK. In nucleotides, the CDR3 is TGTGCCAGCAGCCAAGCCGGGACTCAAGCTTTCTTT. Its protein product is CASSQAGTQAFF.

The sample holds a few counts of this clone. J is TRBJ2-3 and V is TRBV19; weak D call: TRBD2 (5 bases). Germline V lookup: CDR1 LNHDA, CDR2 SQIVND (reference sequence). The V gene lost 6 bases and the J gene lost 0 bases, with 13 bases spanning the gap. The CDR3 is made up of 15 amino acids. In nucleotides, the CDR3 is TGTGCCAGTAGCCGATGGCGGACTAGCACAGATACGCAGTATTTT. It is translated as CASSRWRTSTDTQYF. The whole variable domain, filled in from reference TRBV19 and TRBJ2-3, reads DGGITQSPKYLFRKEGQNVTLSCEQNLNHDAMYWYRQDPGQGLRLIYYSQIVNDFQKGDIAEGYSVSREKKESFPLTVTSAQKNPTAFYLCASSRWRTSTDTQYFGPGTRLTVL.

Note on this clone: An end of the junction does not agree with germline; a read error may underlie this. The chain employs TRBV7-9 and TRBJ2-7, with D possibly TRBD1 on 6 matching bases. The CDR3 length is 13 residues. CDR1 is SEHNR and CDR2 is FQNEAQ in the germline V gene (reference sequence). CDR3 sequence: CASSLAGGRWGHF. As DNA, the CDR3 is TGTGCCAGCAGCTTAGCTGGAGGACGCTGGGGGCACTTC. Full variable domain (missing parts from reference TRBV7-9 and TRBJ2-7): DTGVSQNPRHKITKRGQNVTFRCDPISEHNRLYWYRQTLGQGPEFLTYFQNEAQLEKSRLLSDRFSAERPKGSFSTLEIQRTEQGDSAMYLCASSLAGGRWGHFGPGTRLTVT.

The chain combines TRBV4-2 with TRBJ1-5, with D perhaps TRBD1 (6 bases). The CDR3 spans 18 residues. Germline loops: CDR1 LGHNA, CDR2 YNFKEQ. V lost 0 bases, J lost 6 bases, and 21 bases lay in between. DNA of the CDR3: TGTGCCAGCAGCCAAGAGGGAGGAAGCGGGGGCAGTGGTCAGCCCCAGCATTTT. It yields the protein CASSQEGGSGGSGQPQHF.

The V call is TRBV18, the J call TRBJ2-2; D unclear. Germline V CDR1 and CDR2: KGHSH, LQKENI. The CDR3 totals 13 residues. Trimming cost V 3 bases and J 5 bases, with 7 bases left between them. DNA of the CDR3: TGTGCCAGCTCACCGACCGGGACCGGGGAGCTGTTTTTT. Encoded protein: CASSPTGTGELFF.

Regarding this clone: A read error may produce the germline difference seen at one junction end. The rearrangement links TRBV3-1 (or the pseudogene TRBV3-2) to TRBJ1-2; 8 nucleotides agree with TRBD1. Germline lookup yields CDR1 LGHDT and CDR2 YNNKEL (reference sequence). The CDR3 covers 15 residues. The CDR3 loop reads CASSQSGQGNHGYTF. The CDR3 coding sequence is TGTGCCAGCAGCCAAAGTGGACAGGGTAACCATGGCTACACCTTC.

The gene calls are TRBV10-3 and TRBJ2-1; TRBD2 agrees at 11 bases. CDR1 and CDR2 from the germline V gene are ENHRY and SYGVKD. The CDR3 covers 16 residues. V gave up 5 bases and J gave up 0 bases; unmatched junction bases: 3. This CDR3 reads CAISTLAGGSYNEQFF. CDR3 DNA: TGTGCCATCAGTACCCTAGCGGGGGGCTCCTACAATGAGCAGTTCTTC.

The V gene is TRBV5-1, the J gene TRBJ2-3, with unresolved D. The germline V gene encodes CDR1 SGHRS and CDR2 YFSETQ. This CDR3 has 13 amino acids. Trimming took 0 bases from V and 2 from J, leaving 4 bases between them. CDR3 DNA: TGCGCCAGCAGCTTGGACAACACAGATACGCAGTATTTT. It yields the protein CASSLDNTDTQYF.

The chain couples TRBV5-5 to TRBJ2-7, with 7 nucleotides matching TRBD1. CDR1 and CDR2 from the germline V gene are SGHKS and YYEKEE (reference sequence). The CDR3 contains 13 residues. Unmatched junction bases numbered 7, after V lost 3 bases and J lost 7 bases. DNA of the CDR3: TGTGCCAGCAGCTACTGGGACAGCATAGAGCAGTACTTC. It is translated as CASSYWDSIEQYF.

The V and J genes are TRBV18 and TRBJ2-2; 7 bases are a match to TRBD1. The CDR3 is 15 residues long. The J segment lost 2 bases and the V segment lost 4 bases, leaving 4 bases of the junction unmatched. Per the germline V gene, CDR1 is KGHSH and CDR2 is LQKENI. DNA of the CDR3: TGTGCCAGCTCACGACAGGGCCTAAACACCGGGGAGCTGTTTTTT. Translating it yields CASSRQGLNTGELFF.

This clone appeared a few times. The chain combines TRBV7-3 with TRBJ1-1, with a tentative D call TRBD1 (6 bases). This CDR3 comprises 14 residues. Germline CDR1 reads SGHTA; CDR2 reads FQGTGA. Between the trimmed V and J ends, which lost 3 bases and 0 bases, there was a span of 8 bases. CDR3 in amino acids: CASSFDRMNTEAFF. CDR3 coding DNA: TGTGCCAGCAGCTTCGACAGGATGAACACTGAAGCTTTCTTT. The entire variable domain, with the rest obtained from reference TRBV7-3 and TRBJ1-1, is as follows: GAGVSQTPSNKVTEKGKYVELRCDPISGHTALYWYRQSLGQGPEFLIYFQGTGAADDSGLPNDRFFAVRPEGSVSTLKIQRTERGDSAVYLCASSFDRMNTEAFFGQGTRLTVV.

V is TRBV5-1 and J is TRBJ2-3; 7 bases fit TRBD1. Germline CDR1 reads SGHRS; CDR2 reads YFSETQ. This CDR3 contains 16 residues. Trimming took 4 bases from V and 2 from J; bases not matched to a gene: 10. CDR3 sequence: CASSVGQLGITDTQYF. The CDR3 coding sequence is TGCGCCAGCAGCGTGGGACAGCTAGGGATCACAGATACGCAGTATTTT.

The V call is TRBV24-1, the J call TRBJ2-3, with 11 bases matching TRBD2. The junction had 10 bases not matched to a gene; V was cut back by 5 bases and J by 7 bases. The length of the CDR3 is 16 residues. Germline loops: CDR1 KGHDR, CDR2 SFDVKD. This CDR3 reads CATSAVAGGLTNTQYF. The CDR3 DNA is TGTGCCACCAGTGCCGTAGCGGGGGGGCTAACGAATACGCAGTATTTT.

The chain links TRBV3-1 (or the pseudogene TRBV3-2) to TRBJ1-1; 7 bases are a match to TRBD1. Germline-derived CDR1 and CDR2 are LGHDT and YNNKEL (reference sequence). The CDR3 has 14 amino acids. Unmatched junction bases numbered 7, after V lost 4 bases and J lost 5 bases. The CDR3 nucleotides read TGTGCCAGCAGCCCCCAGGGGGGCGAGACTGAAGCTTTCTTT. Translating it yields CASSPQGGETEAFF.

The CDR3 reads CASSSGGRQETQYF. Written as DNA, the CDR3 is TGTGCCAGTTCCTCCGGGGGAAGGCAAGAGACCCAGTACTTC. The chain joins TRBV9 to TRBJ2-5, with D perhaps TRBD2 (6 bases). This CDR3 is built from 14 residues. Deletions cut 8 bases from V and 2 bases from J, with 16 bases between. Germline V gene data show CDR1 as SGDLS and CDR2 as YYNGEE.

J is TRBJ1-4 and V is TRBV5-1; 7 bases fit TRBD1. Germline CDR1 and CDR2: SGHRS and YFSETQ. V lost 5 bases and J lost 5; bases outside the gene matches: 9. This CDR3 comprises 15 residues. The CDR3 loop reads CASRRDGTENEKLFF. In DNA, the CDR3 is TGCGCCAGCAGGAGGGACGGGACAGAAAATGAAAAACTGTTTTTT.

This clone has just one count. This rearrangement joins TRBV6-6 to TRBJ1-2; 8 nucleotides match TRBD1. CDR1 is MNHNY and CDR2 is SVGAGI in the germline V gene (reference sequence). The CDR3 has 14 residues. Trimming removed 2 bases from V and 4 bases from J; junction bases left unmatched: 3. The CDR3 protein is CASSYRTGTYGYTF. CDR3 nucleotide sequence: TGTGCCAGCAGTTACCGGACAGGGACCTATGGCTACACCTTC.

This clone was seen ten or more times. V is TRBV6-1 and J is TRBJ2-3; D unclear. V lost 0 bases, J lost 0 bases, and 10 bases lay in between. Germline CDR1 and CDR2: MNHNS and SASEGT. This CDR3 spans 16 amino acids. The CDR3 DNA sequence: TGTGCCAGCAGTGAAGCCCCGTATTTGAGCACAGATACGCAGTATTTT. This translates into CASSEAPYLSTDTQYF.

This clone was observed a handful of times. The CDR3 loop is CASHVRDSTGYTF. The CDR3 DNA follows: TGTGCCAGCCATGTCAGGGACAGCACAGGCTACACCTTC. V and J are TRBV5-5 and TRBJ1-2; 7 bases are shared with TRBD1. The CDR3 is made up of 13 amino acids. Germline loops: CDR1 SGHKS, CDR2 YYEKEE (reference sequence). The trim removed 7 bases at V and 8 bases at J, leaving 11 bases unmatched.

This clone was found a few times. V is TRBV10-1 and J is TRBJ2-3; D possibly corresponds to TRBD2 (6 bases). This CDR3 spans 14 amino acids. V gave up 6 bases and J gave up 6 bases, with 16 bases separating them. Germline V lookup: CDR1 WNHNN, CDR2 SYGVQD (reference sequence). In nucleotides, the CDR3 is TGCGCCAGCAGCCCACCCACTAGCTCGGATACGCAGTATTTT. This translates into CASSPPTSSDTQYF.